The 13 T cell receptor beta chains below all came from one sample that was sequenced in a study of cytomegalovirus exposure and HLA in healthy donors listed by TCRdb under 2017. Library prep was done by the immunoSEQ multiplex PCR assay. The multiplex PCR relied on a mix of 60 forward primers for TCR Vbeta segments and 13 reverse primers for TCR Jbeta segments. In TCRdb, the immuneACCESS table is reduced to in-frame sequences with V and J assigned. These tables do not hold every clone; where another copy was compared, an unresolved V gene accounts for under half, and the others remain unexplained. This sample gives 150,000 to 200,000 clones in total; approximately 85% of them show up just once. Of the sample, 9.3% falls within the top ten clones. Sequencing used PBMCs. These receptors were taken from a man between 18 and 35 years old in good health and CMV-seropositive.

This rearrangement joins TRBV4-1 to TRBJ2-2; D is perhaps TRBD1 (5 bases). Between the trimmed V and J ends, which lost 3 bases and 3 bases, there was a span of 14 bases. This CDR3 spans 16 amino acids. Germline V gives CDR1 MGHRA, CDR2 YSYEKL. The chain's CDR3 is CASSHTSLGDTGELFF. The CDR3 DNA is TGCGCCAGCAGCCACACCTCTTTAGGGGACACCGGGGAGCTGTTTTTT.

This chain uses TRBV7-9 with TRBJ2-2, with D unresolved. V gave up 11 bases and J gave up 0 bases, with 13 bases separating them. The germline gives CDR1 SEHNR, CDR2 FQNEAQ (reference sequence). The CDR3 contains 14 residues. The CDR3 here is CAPTGSANTGELFF. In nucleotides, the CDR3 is TGTGCCCCCACCGGCAGCGCGAACACCGGGGAGCTGTTTTTT.

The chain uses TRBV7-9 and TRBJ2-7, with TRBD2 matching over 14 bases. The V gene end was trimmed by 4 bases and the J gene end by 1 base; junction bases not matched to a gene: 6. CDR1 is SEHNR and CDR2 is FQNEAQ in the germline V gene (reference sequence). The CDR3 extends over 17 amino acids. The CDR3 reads CASSSGGLAGESYEQYF. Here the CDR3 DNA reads TGTGCCAGCAGCTCGGGGGGACTAGCGGGGGAGTCCTACGAGCAGTACTTC.

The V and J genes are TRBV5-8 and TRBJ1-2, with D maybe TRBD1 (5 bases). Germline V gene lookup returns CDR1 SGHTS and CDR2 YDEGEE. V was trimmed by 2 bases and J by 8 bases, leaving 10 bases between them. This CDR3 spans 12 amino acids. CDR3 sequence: CASSFRERGYTF. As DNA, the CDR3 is TGTGCCAGCAGCTTCAGGGAACGAGGCTACACCTTC.

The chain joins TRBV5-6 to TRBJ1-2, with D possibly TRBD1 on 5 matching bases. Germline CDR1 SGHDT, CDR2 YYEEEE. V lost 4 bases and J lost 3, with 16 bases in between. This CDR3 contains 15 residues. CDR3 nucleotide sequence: TGTGCCAGCAGCCGACAAAGTAGGGGTGACTATGGCTACACCTTC. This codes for CASSRQSRGDYGYTF.

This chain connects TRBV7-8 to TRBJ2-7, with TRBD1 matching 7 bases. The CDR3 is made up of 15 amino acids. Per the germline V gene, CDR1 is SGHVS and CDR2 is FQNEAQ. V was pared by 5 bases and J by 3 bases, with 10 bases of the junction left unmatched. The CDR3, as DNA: TGTGCCAGCAGCATTATAGGGGACAGCGACTACGAGCAGTACTTC. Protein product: CASSIIGDSDYEQYF.

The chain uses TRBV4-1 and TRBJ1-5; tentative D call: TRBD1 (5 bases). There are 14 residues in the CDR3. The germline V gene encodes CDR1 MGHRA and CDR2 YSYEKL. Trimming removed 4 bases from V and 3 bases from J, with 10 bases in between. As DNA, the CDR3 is TGCGCCAGCAGCCGAGCAGGGTCCAATCAGCCCCAGCATTTT. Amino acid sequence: CASSRAGSNQPQHF.

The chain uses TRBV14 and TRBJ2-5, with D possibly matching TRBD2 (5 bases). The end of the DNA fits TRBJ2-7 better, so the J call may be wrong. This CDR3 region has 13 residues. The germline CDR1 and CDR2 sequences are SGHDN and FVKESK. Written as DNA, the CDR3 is TGTGCCAGCAGCCATCGAGGGCGGTACGAGCAGTACTTC. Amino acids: CASSHRGRYEQYF.

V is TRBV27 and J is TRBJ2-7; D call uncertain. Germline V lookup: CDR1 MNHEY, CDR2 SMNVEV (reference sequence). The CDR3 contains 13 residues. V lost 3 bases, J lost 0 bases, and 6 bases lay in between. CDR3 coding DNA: TGTGCCAGCAGTTTCCGAGGCTCCTACGAGCAGTACTTC. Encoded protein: CASSFRGSYEQYF.

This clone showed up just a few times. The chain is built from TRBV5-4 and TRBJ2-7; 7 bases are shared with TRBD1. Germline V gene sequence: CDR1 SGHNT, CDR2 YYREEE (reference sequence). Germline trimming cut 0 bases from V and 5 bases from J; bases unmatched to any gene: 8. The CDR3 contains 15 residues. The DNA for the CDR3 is TGTGCCAGCAGCTTGGGTGGACAGGTTTCCCACGAGCAGTACTTC. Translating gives CASSLGGQVSHEQYF.

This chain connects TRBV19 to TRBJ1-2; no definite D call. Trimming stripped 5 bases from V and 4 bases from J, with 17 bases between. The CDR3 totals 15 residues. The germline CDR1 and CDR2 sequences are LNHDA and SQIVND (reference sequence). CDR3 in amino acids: CASSPSRPTGYGYTF. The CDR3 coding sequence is TGTGCCAGTAGTCCCTCCCGTCCGACTGGCTATGGCTACACCTTC. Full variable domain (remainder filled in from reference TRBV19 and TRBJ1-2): DGGITQSPKYLFRKEGQNVTLSCEQNLNHDAMYWYRQDPGQGLRLIYYSQIVNDFQKGDIAEGYSVSREKKESFPLTVTSAQKNPTAFYLCASSPSRPTGYGYTFGSGTRLTVV.

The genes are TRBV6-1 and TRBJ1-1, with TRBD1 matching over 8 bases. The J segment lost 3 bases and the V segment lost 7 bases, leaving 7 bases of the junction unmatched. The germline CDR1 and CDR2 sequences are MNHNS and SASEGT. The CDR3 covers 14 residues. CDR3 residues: CASTDRDRHTEAFF. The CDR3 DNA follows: TGTGCCAGCACCGATCGGGACAGGCACACTGAAGCTTTCTTT.

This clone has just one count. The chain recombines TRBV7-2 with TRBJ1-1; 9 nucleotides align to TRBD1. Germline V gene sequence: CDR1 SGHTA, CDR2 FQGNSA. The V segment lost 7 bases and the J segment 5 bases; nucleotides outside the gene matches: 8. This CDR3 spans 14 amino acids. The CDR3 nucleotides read TGTGCCAGCAACCAGGGACAGGGATGGACTGAAGCTTTCTTT. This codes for CASNQGQGWTEAFF.